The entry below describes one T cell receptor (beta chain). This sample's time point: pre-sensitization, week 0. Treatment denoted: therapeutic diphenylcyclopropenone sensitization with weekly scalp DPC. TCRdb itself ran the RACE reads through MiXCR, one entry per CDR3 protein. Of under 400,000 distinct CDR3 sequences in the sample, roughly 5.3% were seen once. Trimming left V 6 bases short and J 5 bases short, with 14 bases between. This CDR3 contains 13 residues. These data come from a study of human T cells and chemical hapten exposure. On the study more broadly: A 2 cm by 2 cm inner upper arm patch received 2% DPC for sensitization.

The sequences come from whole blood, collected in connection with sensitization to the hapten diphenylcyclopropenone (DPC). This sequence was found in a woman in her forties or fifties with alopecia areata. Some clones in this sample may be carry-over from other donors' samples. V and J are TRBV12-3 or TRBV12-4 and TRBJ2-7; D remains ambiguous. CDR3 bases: TGTGCCAGCAGCCCCGCGTTGGTCCACGAGCAGTACTTC. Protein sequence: CASSPALVHEQYF.